A selection of T cell receptor beta chains follows, all from one sample in a study of blood T cell repertoires in COVID-19. Data came from immunoSEQ multiplex PCR; TCRdb stores just in-frame clones and leaves some out. The profile shows tens of thousands of clones, roughly 90% of them singletons. Source material: peripheral blood. The source of these receptors is a man aged 45-65 years with active COVID-19. Both conserved end residues are part of each CDR3.

TRBJ1-2 | TRBV2 | CASRGGFGYTF
TRBJ1-1 | TRBV28 | CASSPGTLNTEAFF
TRBJ1-1 | TRBV5-1 | CASSLSRGMTEAFF
TRBJ1-5 | TRBV28 | CASRDTEEPQHF
TRBJ1-2 | TRBV10-2 | CASSSTLQGGYGYTF
TRBJ1-5 | TRBV23-1 | CASIRGGANNQPQHF
TRBJ2-2 | TRBV18 | CASSPLTRPFTGELFF
TRBJ2-2 | TRBV5-1 | CASRGVGLSGELFF
TRBJ2-2 | TRBV6-5 | CASGTGGRELFF
TRBJ2-1 | TRBV11-2 | CASSFGGNEQFF
TRBJ1-2 | TRBV4-3 | CASSQERRGPGYTF
TRBJ2-2 | TRBV7-9 | CASSSTPSGGLPTGELFF
TRBJ1-5 | TRBV7-8 | CASSSVGAGGSNQPQHF
TRBJ2-1 | TRBV14 | CASSPRQGIYNEQFF
TRBJ2-2 | TRBV5-1 | CASRLTQGTGELFF
TRBJ1-2 | TRBV4-2 | CASSTGYGYTF
TRBJ2-3 | TRBV3-1/TRBV3-2 | CASSQVRAMGTDTQYF
TRBJ2-3 | TRBV7-9 | CASSPWGQGSDTQYF
TRBJ2-2 | TRBV5-1 | CASSLAGAAGDGGELFF
TRBJ1-3 | TRBV6-5 | CASIPRVKAGNTIYF
TRBJ1-5 | TRBV10-2 | CASSEFGGNQPQHF
TRBJ1-1 | TRBV30 | CAWSYGVGAEAFF
TRBJ2-1 | TRBV7-8 | CASSPNTGDNEQFF
TRBJ2-1 | TRBV5-1 | CASSLAFPGTSGGYNEQFF
TRBJ1-2 | TRBV4-3 | CASSQGTGGGYGYTF
TRBJ2-3 | TRBV10-1 | CASSSGLANTQYF
TRBJ1-2 | TRBV9 | CASSSEGWSPIYGYTF
TRBJ1-3 | TRBV7-9 | CASSLAVASGNTIYF
TRBJ1-2 | TRBV18 | CASSQKTGEGYTF
TRBJ1-2 | TRBV6-1 | CASSARTGARTGYGYTF
TRBJ1-5 | TRBV5-5 | CASSPYGNQPQHF
TRBJ2-1 | TRBV12-3/TRBV12-4 | CASSGGREQFF
TRBJ2-5 | TRBV29-1 | CSTGLAGASGETQYF
TRBJ2-2 | TRBV7-3 | CASSSTGNTGELFF
TRBJ1-1 | TRBV28 | CASSPSLGTPNTEAFF
TRBJ1-3 | TRBV5-6 | CASSLGPSGGGNTIYF
TRBJ2-1 | TRBV4-1 | CASSPTAGSYNEQFF
TRBJ1-2 | TRBV21-1 | CASSKGSNGREGYSAKRHGYTF
TRBJ1-1 | TRBV28 | CASSFGGTGYTEAFF
TRBJ2-1 | TRBV6-5 | CACSIGLAGNNEQFF
TRBJ2-1 | TRBV10-3 | CATLLAGYNEQFF
TRBJ1-4 | TRBV7-9 | CASSLATAGGEGKLFF
TRBJ1-2 | TRBV6-2/TRBV6-3 | CASSYADLYGYTF
TRBJ2-1 | TRBV5-1 | CASSFTSYEQFF
TRBJ2-5 | TRBV7-2 | CASSSGGGSETQYF
TRBJ2-4 | TRBV7-9 | CASSHPPGSKNIQYF
TRBJ1-3 | TRBV11-1 | CASKESSPGNTIYF
TRBJ2-6 | TRBV9 | CASSVIGGDGANVLTF
TRBJ2-3 | TRBV14 | CASSQDRLDTQYF
TRBJ1-4 | TRBV11-2 | CASSSQGSFEKLFF
TRBJ2-6 | TRBV19 | CASSRDSSSGANVLTF
TRBJ1-6 | TRBV9 | CASSPTGKSPLHF
TRBJ2-1 | TRBV7-9 | CASSSGQGASYNEQFF
TRBJ2-2 | TRBV7-8 | CASSRLKSAGNTGELFF